The 15 T cell receptor beta chains below all came from one sample that was sequenced in a study of shared clonotypes between healthy human individuals. The method was immunoSEQ multiplex PCR; TCRdb's version includes in-frame clones alone and lacks a portion of them. The sample records some 2,500,000 clones, around 90% being singletons. The sequencing input was naive CD4+ T cells from PBMCs. Subset: CD45RA+ positively selected. The receptors originated from a man between 18 and 35 years old in good health. Some clones in this sample may be carry-over from other donors' samples.

The chain links TRBV7-6 to TRBJ2-3; TRBD2 aligns across 7 bases. CDR3 length equals 14 residues. The junction had 2 bases not matched to a gene; V was cut back by 4 bases and J by 1 base. From germline, CDR1 is SGHVS and CDR2 FNYEAQ. CDR3 in amino acids: CASSSAGRTDTQYF. For the CDR3, the DNA is TGTGCCAGCAGCTCAGCGGGACGCACAGATACGCAGTATTTT.

The CDR3 sequence is CASSATGQGSQPQHF. CDR3 DNA sequence: TGTGCCAGCAGTGCTACGGGACAGGGGAGTCAGCCCCAGCATTTT. The chain has TRBV2 and TRBJ1-5, with 10 nucleotides matching TRBD1. This CDR3 is 15 amino acids long. With 4 bases clipped from V and 6 bases from J, the junction kept 6 bases outside the gene matches. From germline, CDR1 is SNHLY and CDR2 FYNNEI. The variable domain in full, with the rest retrieved from reference TRBV2 and TRBJ1-5, is EPEVTQTPSHQVTQMGQEVILRCVPISNHLYFYWYRQILGQKVEFLVSFYNNEISEKSEIFDDQFSVERPDGSNFTLKIRSTKLEDSAMYFCASSATGQGSQPQHFGDGTRLSIL.

V and J are TRBV5-5 and TRBJ2-3; 8 bases line up with TRBD1. After removal of 2 bases from V and 4 bases from J, the junction contained 12 bases not matched to a gene. CDR3 length equals 17 residues. CDR1 SGHKS and CDR2 YYEKEE come from the germline V gene (reference sequence). The CDR3 DNA follows: TGTGCCAGCAGCTTACGAACGGACAGGGTTGGGGCAGATACGCAGTATTTT. Translating it yields CASSLRTDRVGADTQYF.

The chain recombines TRBV29-1 with TRBJ2-1, with D perhaps assigned TRBD1 or TRBD2 (5 bases each). The germline V gene encodes CDR1 SQVTM and CDR2 ANQGSEA. V dropped 8 bases and J dropped 0 bases, with 14 bases sitting between them. This CDR3 has 14 residues. The chain's CDR3 is CSSAGTYSYNEQFF. CDR3 bases: TGCAGCTCCGCCGGGACGTACTCCTACAATGAGCAGTTCTTC.

This chain uses TRBV7-2 with TRBJ2-4, with D perhaps matching TRBD1 or TRBD2 (6 bases each). CDR1 is SGHTA, CDR2 FQGNSA, per germline. This CDR3 is 16 amino acids long. V lost 5 bases and J 0 bases, leaving 14 bases between the germline ends. The CDR3 protein is CASSHPGGLAKNIQYF. The CDR3 nucleotides are TGTGCCAGCAGCCATCCCGGGGGCTTAGCCAAAAACATTCAGTACTTC.

The V call is TRBV30, the J call TRBJ2-2, with 14 bases lining up with TRBD2. CDR1 is GTSNPN, CDR2 SVGIG, per germline (reference sequence). V shed 5 bases, J shed 4 bases, and the junction held 6 bases outside the gene matches. CDR3 length: 16 residues. The CDR3 loop reads CAWDRLAGGPTGELFF. The CDR3 coding sequence is TGTGCCTGGGACCGACTAGCGGGAGGGCCCACCGGGGAGCTGTTTTTT. The variable domain in full, with the rest retrieved from reference TRBV30 and TRBJ2-2, is SQTIHQWPATLVQPVGSPLSLECTVEGTSNPNLYWYRQAAGRGLQLLFYSVGIGQISSEVPQNLSASRPQDRQFILSSKKLLLSDSGFYLCAWDRLAGGPTGELFFGEGSRLTVL.

The J gene is TRBJ2-1, the V gene TRBV7-9; D is possibly TRBD2 (5 bases). V shed 2 bases and J shed 8 bases, with 16 bases lying between them. Germline V CDR1 and CDR2: SEHNR, FQNEAQ (reference sequence). CDR3 length: 15 amino acids. As DNA, the CDR3 is TGTGCCAGCAGCTTAATGGCTAGCATCGATGATGAGCAGTTCTTC. It specifies CASSLMASIDDEQFF.

The chain carries TRBV18 and TRBJ1-2, with D maybe TRBD1 (6 bases). Per the germline V gene, CDR1 is KGHSH and CDR2 is LQKENI. V was shortened by 4 bases and J by 6 bases, with 18 bases between the two germline ends. This CDR3 has 15 amino acids. CDR3 in amino acids: CASSQRQVAIDGYTF. DNA for the CDR3: TGTGCCAGCTCACAAAGACAGGTGGCTATTGATGGCTACACCTTC. Full variable domain (rest looked up from reference TRBV18 and TRBJ1-2): NAGVMQNPRHLVRRRGQEARLRCSPMKGHSHVYWYRQLPEEGLKFMVYLQKENIIDESGMPKERFSAEFPKEGPSILRIQQVVRGDSAAYFCASSQRQVAIDGYTFGSGTRLTVV.

The chain recombines TRBV18 with TRBJ2-3; no firm D call. Germline CDR1 reads KGHSH; CDR2 reads LQKENI. V was cut by 4 bases and J by 3 bases, with 17 bases left in between. The CDR3 runs to 16 residues. The DNA of the CDR3 is TGTGCCAGCTCACTCCCGCGGTCTACCGGGACAGATACGCAGTATTTT. Translating gives CASSLPRSTGTDTQYF.

This clone was counted only a few times. The same CDR3 is also encoded by other DNA sequences in this sample. The gene calls are TRBV9 and TRBJ1-5; perhaps TRBD1 as D (5 bases). The V gene lost 3 bases and the J gene lost 4 bases, with 8 bases spanning the gap. Germline CDR1 SGDLS, CDR2 YYNGEE. This CDR3 is built from 13 residues. The CDR3 coding sequence is TGTGCCAGCAGCGCGGGGGGGAATCAGCCCCAGCATTTT. It specifies CASSAGGNQPQHF.

V is TRBV30 and J is TRBJ1-1, with 7 nucleotides matching TRBD1. The CDR3 extends over 12 amino acids. From germline, CDR1 is GTSNPN and CDR2 SVGIG (reference sequence). V lost 5 bases and J lost 5; bases outside the gene matches: 5. The CDR3 DNA reads as TGTGCCTGGCCGGACAGGCGGACTGAAGCTTTCTTT. It is translated as CAWPDRRTEAFF.

The rearrangement joins TRBV6-1 to TRBJ2-2; 8 bases line up with TRBD2. With 3 bases clipped from V and 15 bases from J, the junction kept 12 bases outside the gene matches. Germline CDR1 is MNHNS and CDR2 is SASEGT. This CDR3 is built from 14 residues. The DNA for the CDR3 is TGTGCCAGCAGTGACACACGGCCGGGGGGGAGGATGTTTTTT. This encodes CASSDTRPGGRMFF.

The chain is built from TRBV6-5 and TRBJ1-1; maybe TRBD1 (5 bases). Trimming took off 8 bases at V and 5 bases at J, with 15 bases between the two ends. The CDR3 has 13 amino acids. Germline V gene lookup returns CDR1 MNHEY and CDR2 SVGAGI. The CDR3 DNA is TGTGCCAGCCGATACAGGCGACTGACTGAAGCTTTCTTT. Its protein is CASRYRRLTEAFF.

V is TRBV21-1 and J is TRBJ1-2; TRBD1 is the table's D call and was not checked against the DNA. TRBV21-1 is flagged as a pseudogene. The CDR3 has 17 residues. DNA of the CDR3: TGTGCCAGCAGCAAAGCGAGGGGAACAGGGTCTAACTATGGCTACACCTTC. This gives the protein CASSKARGTGSNYGYTF.

This sequence joins TRBV30 and TRBJ2-1, with 10 bases fitting TRBD1. CDR1 and CDR2 (germline): GTSNPN, SVGIG (reference sequence). The CDR3 length is 13 residues. V gave up 5 bases and J gave up 2 bases; unmatched junction bases: 0. CDR3 sequence: CAWDRGPYNEQFF. For the CDR3, the DNA is TGTGCCTGGGACAGGGGGCCCTACAATGAGCAGTTCTTC.